Listed here are 25 T cell receptor beta chains from one sample, sequenced in a study of early T cells in non-severe SARS-CoV-2 infection. TCRdb reanalysed the 5' RACE reads using MiXCR and keeps one entry per CDR3 protein. The sample lists approximately 77,000 distinct CDR3 sequences, roughly 12% seen once, with less than 20% in the top ten. This material consisted of whole blood, taken at baseline. These receptors were collected from an adult who was a healthcare worker with PCR-confirmed SARS-CoV-2 infection or an uninfected control (not recorded which). The donor label of this sample is uncertain.

The J gene is TRBJ2-1, the V gene TRBV4-1, with TRBD2 as a possible D gene (6 bases). V was cut by 0 bases and J by 6 bases, with 21 bases left in between. The CDR3 sequence is 18 residues long. The V gene's germline CDR1 is MGHRA and CDR2 YSYEKL. The CDR3 DNA follows: TGCGCCAGCAGCCAAGATTCGCTCTTGCTCCTGGGGGGCAATGAGCAGTTCTTC. It yields the protein CASSQDSLLLLGGNEQFF.

The rearrangement joins TRBV7-9 to TRBJ1-2; D remains unclear. V was clipped by 2 bases and J by 8 bases, with 12 bases between them. Germline CDR1 and CDR2: SEHNR and FQNEAQ (reference sequence). The length of the CDR3 is 13 residues. CDR3 sequence (DNA): TGTGCCAGCAGCTTAAAAGAAAGGTCAGGCTACACCTTC. The encoded protein is CASSLKERSGYTF.

The chain combines TRBV7-2 with TRBJ1-6, with 8 nucleotides matching TRBD1. Germline-derived CDR1 and CDR2 are SGHTA and FQGNSA. The CDR3 has 13 amino acids. With 4 bases clipped from V and 12 bases from J, the junction kept 5 bases outside the gene matches. CDR3 sequence (DNA): TGTGCCAGCAGCTATGACAGGGGTCAACCCCTCCACTTT. Amino acid sequence: CASSYDRGQPLHF.

This clonotype was detected only a few times. The V call is TRBV11-3, the J call TRBJ2-3; no firm D call. V was shortened by 5 bases and J by 0 bases, with 9 bases between the two germline ends. This CDR3 spans 14 amino acids. Germline V gene data show CDR1 as SGHNT and CDR2 as YENEEA. In nucleotides, the CDR3 is TGTGCCAGCAGCGTAAGAGGTAGCACAGATACGCAGTATTTT. This codes for CASSVRGSTDTQYF.

The chain combines TRBV2 with TRBJ2-3, with D possibly being TRBD1 (6 bases). The CDR3 spans 16 residues. The V gene lost 8 bases and the J gene lost 0 bases, with 18 bases spanning the gap. Germline V gives CDR1 SNHLY, CDR2 FYNNEI. DNA for the CDR3: TGTGCCAGCGGAGCGCAACCGGGACAAAGCACAGATACGCAGTATTTT. As protein: CASGAQPGQSTDTQYF.

This clonotype was detected a few times. The conserved phenylalanine or tryptophan is not found at the CDR3 terminus, so this likely reflects a read error. The rearrangement links TRBV9 to TRBJ2-1, with unresolved D. CDR3 length: 15 amino acids. The germline V gene encodes CDR1 SGDLS and CDR2 YYNGEE. The ends were cut back, 0 bases at V and 8 bases at J, with 15 bases in the middle. The CDR3 bases are TGTGCCAGCAGCGTAGCACGGACGAAGGACGATGAGCAGTTCTTG. This gives the protein CASSVARTKDDEQFL.

This clonotype was detected only a few times. The chain links TRBV19 to TRBJ2-5; 9 nucleotides line up with TRBD2. From germline, CDR1 is LNHDA and CDR2 SQIVND (reference sequence). Unmatched junction bases numbered 2, after V lost 5 bases and J lost 4 bases. CDR3 length: 13 residues. This CDR3 is CASSLAGLETQYF. Written as DNA, the CDR3 is TGTGCCAGTAGTCTAGCGGGGTTAGAGACCCAGTACTTC.

This clonotype was found a few times. The chain links TRBV6-4 to TRBJ2-1; 10 bases match TRBD2. CDR1 is MRHNA, CDR2 SNTAGT, per germline. The CDR3 has 15 residues. Trimming removed 4 bases from V and 9 bases from J; junction bases left unmatched: 9. The CDR3, as DNA: TGTGCCAGCAGTGTGGGAGCGGGGGGGCACGGTGAGCAGTTCTTC. Translating it yields CASSVGAGGHGEQFF.

The chain links TRBV6-6 to TRBJ1-2, with D perhaps TRBD1 (5 bases). The germline V gene encodes CDR1 MNHNY and CDR2 SVGAGI (reference sequence). V was cut by 2 bases and J by 0 bases, with 22 bases left in between. The CDR3 spans 19 residues. The CDR3 DNA is TGTGCCAGCAGTTACGGCGATTGGGGACGACTGACCTCTAACTATGGCTACACCTTC. It encodes CASSYGDWGRLTSNYGYTF.

This clonotype was detected only a few times. The chain carries TRBV7-2 and TRBJ2-2, with a weak D call TRBD2 (6 bases). Trimming left V 6 bases short and J 2 bases short, with 13 bases between. There are 15 residues in the CDR3. The germline gives CDR1 SGHTA, CDR2 FQGNSA. The CDR3 sequence is CASREGWRNTGELFF. DNA of the CDR3: TGTGCCAGCAGGGAGGGGTGGAGAAACACCGGGGAGCTGTTTTTT. The complete variable domain, with remaining parts taken from reference TRBV7-2 and TRBJ2-2, reads GAGVSQSPSNKVTEKGKDVELRCDPISGHTALYWYRQSLGQGLEFLIYFQGNSAPDKSGLPSDRFSAERTGGSVSTLTIQRTQQEDSAVYLCASREGWRNTGELFFGEGSRLTVL.

This clonotype was detected only a few times. V usage is TRBV24-1 and J usage is TRBJ2-5, with 8 bases identical to TRBD2. Germline V gene sequence: CDR1 KGHDR, CDR2 SFDVKD. The CDR3 length is 14 residues. J gave up 4 bases and V 3 bases, and 3 bases lay outside the gene matches. CDR3: CATSDSGRGETQYF. The CDR3 DNA follows: TGTGCCACCAGTGATAGCGGGAGAGGAGAGACCCAGTACTTC.

The CDR3, as DNA: TGTGCCAGCAGCGCCCACTATCAGCCCCAGCATTTT. It codes for CASSAHYQPQHF. The chain combines TRBV9 with TRBJ1-5, with D unresolved. The CDR3 totals 12 residues. CDR1 is SGDLS, CDR2 YYNGEE, per germline. The ends were cut back, 3 bases at V and 5 bases at J, with 6 bases in the middle.

This clonotype was observed at least ten times. This CDR3 reads CASRLSYNEQFF. The CDR3 DNA sequence: TGTGCCAGCCGCCTCTCCTACAATGAGCAGTTCTTC. This sequence joins TRBV12-3 or TRBV12-4 and TRBJ2-1, with no clear D. V was cut by 8 bases and J by 0 bases, with 5 bases left in between. This CDR3 has 12 residues.

This clonotype was seen many times. The V and J genes are TRBV12-3 or TRBV12-4 and TRBJ1-1; D remains unclear. V was clipped by 2 bases and J by 8 bases, with 15 bases between them. This CDR3 has 14 residues. The DNA of the CDR3 is TGTGCCAGCAGTTTACAGACACCTTTGGCGGAAGCTTTCTTT. This encodes CASSLQTPLAEAFF.

At least ten counts were recorded for this clonotype. The CDR3 nucleotides read TGTGCCAGCAGCTTAGGGACAGGGGGCGAAGCCTCCTACGAGCAGTACTTC. It is translated as CASSLGTGGEASYEQYF. The chain carries TRBV7-2 and TRBJ2-7, with 11 bases identical to TRBD1. The CDR3 extends over 17 amino acids. The trim removed 1 base at V and 0 bases at J, leaving 5 bases unmatched. Per germline, CDR1 SGHTA and CDR2 FQGNSA.

This clonotype was counted between two and nine times. The chain combines TRBV7-2 with TRBJ2-1; 9 bases map to TRBD2. CDR3 length: 16 residues. V shed 1 base, J shed 4 bases, and the junction held 5 bases outside the gene matches. CDR1 is SGHTA and CDR2 is FQGNSA in the germline V gene. CDR3 in amino acids: CASSLVRLAVYNEQFF. As DNA, the CDR3 is TGTGCCAGCAGCTTAGTTCGACTAGCGGTATACAATGAGCAGTTCTTC.

The chain links TRBV5-1 to TRBJ1-1; D ambiguous. Germline CDR1 SGHRS, CDR2 YFSETQ. Trimming pared 5 bases from V and 4 bases from J, leaving 12 bases between. The CDR3 is 13 residues long. DNA for the CDR3: TGCGCCAGCAGTTCTGGTTGGTCCACTGAAGCTTTCTTT. Residues: CASSSGWSTEAFF.

The genes are TRBV20-1 and TRBJ2-3, with 11 bases that match TRBD2. The V gene's germline CDR1 is DFQATT and CDR2 SNEGSKA (reference sequence). Trimming cost V 5 bases and J 2 bases; bases outside gene matches: 6. This CDR3 is 15 amino acids long. The CDR3 sequence is CSAQMTSGITDTQYF. The CDR3 bases are TGCAGTGCTCAAATGACTAGCGGGATCACAGATACGCAGTATTTT.

A few counts support this clonotype. The V call is TRBV11-2, the J call TRBJ2-1; D not certain. V lost 2 bases, J lost 7 bases, and 9 bases lay in between. This CDR3 is built from 13 residues. The V gene's germline CDR1 is SGHAT and CDR2 FQNNGV. The CDR3 here is CASSLQLLNEQFF. In DNA, the CDR3 is TGTGCCAGCAGCTTACAGTTATTGAATGAGCAGTTCTTC.

The chain employs TRBV6-2 or TRBV6-3 and TRBJ2-7; D remains ambiguous. Trimming removed 0 bases at V and 0 bases at J, with 6 bases between. This CDR3 contains 14 residues. The germline V gene encodes CDR1 MNHEY and CDR2 SVGEGT. The CDR3 is CASSYSVSSYEQYF. The CDR3 nucleotides are TGTGCCAGCAGTTACTCAGTTTCCTCCTACGAGCAGTACTTC.

This clonotype was seen only a few times. The CDR3 sequence: CASSLYQLAQYF. CDR3 coding DNA: TGTGCCAGCAGCTTATACCAACTAGCGCAGTACTTC. The chain recombines TRBV7-9 with TRBJ2-5; 7 positions agree with TRBD2. With 2 bases clipped from V and 11 bases from J, the junction kept 5 bases outside the gene matches. In germline, CDR1 is SEHNR, CDR2 FQNEAQ (reference sequence). The CDR3 has 12 amino acids.

This clonotype came up a few times. The rearrangement joins TRBV7-2 to TRBJ2-5; D tentatively fits TRBD1 or TRBD2 (5 bases each). Germline values: CDR1 SGHTA, CDR2 FQGNSA. Trimming took off 2 bases at V and 5 bases at J, with 9 bases between the two ends. This CDR3 is 13 amino acids long. CDR3 DNA: TGTGCCAGCAGCTTATTCAGGGAGGAGACCCAGTACTTC. It codes for CASSLFREETQYF.

This clonotype was counted at least ten times. The V call is TRBV7-3, the J call TRBJ2-7, with D perhaps TRBD1 (6 bases). From germline, CDR1 is SGHTA and CDR2 FQGTGA. The ends were cut back, 1 base at V and 6 bases at J, with 10 bases in the middle. CDR3 size: 13 residues. CDR3 sequence reads: CASSLSQGSEQYF. The CDR3 DNA reads as TGTGCCAGCAGCTTAAGCCAGGGGAGCGAGCAGTACTTC.

The chain links TRBV9 to TRBJ2-2; D is uncertain. Germline V gene sequence: CDR1 SGDLS, CDR2 YYNGEE. The CDR3 loop spans 12 amino acids. Trimming took off 4 bases at V and 4 bases at J, with 5 bases between the two ends. In nucleotides, the CDR3 is TGTGCCAGCAGCATCAGCACCGGGGAGCTGTTTTTT. Amino acids: CASSISTGELFF.

The rearrangement joins TRBV20-1 to TRBJ1-5, with a weak D call TRBD1 (6 bases). CDR1 is DFQATT and CDR2 is SNEGSKA in the germline V gene (reference sequence). The CDR3 runs to 13 residues. Trimming left V 4 bases short and J 4 bases short, with 11 bases between. Here the CDR3 reads CSAKGQPNQPQHF. The CDR3 bases are TGCAGTGCTAAGGGACAACCGAATCAGCCCCAGCATTTT.